This TCR beta chain was profiled in a study of blood T cell repertoires in COVID-19. This clone was seen a single time. Produced via immunoSEQ multiplex PCR; TCRdb's table is partial and in-frame only. The table has approximately 440,000 clones, approximately 89% seen once. During active infection, Seattle patients enrolled and were then monitored through disease. This CDR3 has 14 amino acids. CDR1 and CDR2 from the germline V gene are LNHDA and SQIVND (reference sequence). V dropped 5 bases and J dropped 0 bases, with 11 bases sitting between them. The TCR originated in a woman aged 50 to 60 with COVID-19, enrolled during active disease. The V gene is TRBV19, the J gene TRBJ2-7; D remains unclear. The sample was peripheral blood. CDR3 bases: TGTGCCAGTAGTGCCTTGTCTAGCTCCTACGAGCAGTACTTC. Translation gives CASSALSSSYEQYF.